This passage covers 30 T cell receptor beta chains from one sample sequenced in a study of Tregs in tolerant kidney transplant recipients. Only in-frame clones appear in the TCRdb table, and some are missing; sequencing was by immunoSEQ multiplex PCR. The table counts tens of thousands of clones; approximately 0.81% lies in the top ten. Specimen: CD4+ T cells from blood, collected before the transplant. These receptors were obtained from a human donor who received a combined kidney and bone marrow transplant.

About this clone: The CDR3 end is not reached by the read, which stops 3 residues before it; the germline J gene fills it in. V is TRBV18 and J is TRBJ2-7, with 7 bases that match TRBD1. V shed 4 bases, J shed 0 bases, and the junction held 6 bases outside the gene matches. The CDR3 is 15 residues long. Germline loops: CDR1 KGHSH, CDR2 LQKENI. CDR3 sequence: CASSQGQTTSYEQYF. Partial CDR3 DNA: TGTGCCAGCTCACAGGGACAGACCACCTCCTACGAG.

On this clone itself: From the germline J gene comes the end of the CDR3, since the read stops 3 residues before it. The rearrangement links TRBV29-1 to TRBJ1-2, with 8 bases matching TRBD1. Looked up from germline, CDR1 is SQVTM and CDR2 is ANQGSEA. The CDR3 has 15 amino acids. Trimming at V came to 3 bases and at J to 3 bases, leaving 9 bases not matched to a gene. CDR3 sequence reads: CSVEYPGGGYYGYTF. The DNA read from the CDR3 is TGCAGCGTTGAGTATCCAGGGGGCGGGTACTATGGC. Full variable domain (missing parts from reference TRBV29-1 and TRBJ1-2): SAVISQKPSRDICQRGTSLTIQCQVDSQVTMMFWYRQQPGQSLTLIATANQGSEATYESGFVIDKFPISRPNLTFSTLTVSNMSPEDSSIYLCSVEYPGGGYYGYTFGSGTRLTVV.

Comments on this clone: The sequence runs out 3 residues before the end of the CDR3; the remainder is reconstructed from the germline J gene. V and J are TRBV2 and TRBJ2-3; 10 bases match TRBD2. CDR1 is SNHLY, CDR2 FYNNEI, per germline. V trimming: 8 bases; J trimming: 4 bases; junction bases outside the gene matches: 3. This CDR3 has 13 amino acids. CDR3 DNA (partial): TGTGCCAGCTCTAGCGGGGGCGCAGATACG. Its translation: CASSSGGADT. The whole CDR3 sequence is CASSSGGADTQYF.

Worth noting for this clone: The missing CDR3 end, 3 residues past where the read stops, is filled in from the germline J gene. The chain joins TRBV10-1 to TRBJ2-2; D is unresolved. Germline CDR1 and CDR2: WNHNN and SYGVQD (reference sequence). This CDR3 is 13 amino acids long. Trimming removed 4 bases at V and 1 base at J, with 4 bases between. Here the CDR3 reads CASSGGNTGELFF. The covered CDR3 bases are TGCGCCAGCAGTGGCGGGAACACCGGGGAG.

CDR3 DNA, as far as it was read: TGTGCCGGGACGGGACAGGGGATCGGGGAG. Translating gives CAGTGQGIGE. The CDR3, in full, reads CAGTGQGIGELFF. The chain carries TRBV2 and TRBJ2-2; 10 bases align to TRBD1. Read data end 3 residues before the CDR3 end; the end is taken from the germline J gene. Germline CDR1 is SNHLY and CDR2 is FYNNEI. CDR3 length: 13 amino acids. With V trimmed by 11 bases and J by 7 bases, 7 bases remained unmatched.

With respect to this clone: Coverage ceases 3 residues before the CDR3 finishes, and the germline J gene fills in the end. This chain connects TRBV29-1 to TRBJ2-1; perhaps TRBD2 as D (6 bases). CDR3 length: 12 amino acids. Germline-derived CDR1 and CDR2 are SQVTM and ANQGSEA. The V gene lost 6 bases and the J gene lost 6 bases, with 12 bases spanning the gap. Partial CDR3 DNA: TGCAGCGTGGGGACTCATGCCAATGAG. It is translated as CSVGTHANE. Given in full, the CDR3 is CSVGTHANEQFF.

To note about this clone: The CDR3 goes on 3 residues after the read ends, and that part is filled in from the germline J gene. The rearrangement links TRBV14 to TRBJ1-2; D is perhaps TRBD1 (5 bases). Germline V CDR1 and CDR2: SGHDN, FVKESK. Trimming removed 1 base at V and 4 bases at J, with 16 bases between. The CDR3 contains 16 residues. The CDR3 region is CASSQGQGPSPYGYTF. The part of the CDR3 DNA that was read is TGTGCCAGCAGCCAAGGGCAGGGCCCAAGCCCCTATGGC.

A remark on this clone: The read ends 3 residues early relative to the CDR3; the germline J gene fills the gap. V is TRBV6-2 or TRBV6-3 and J is TRBJ2-7; D ambiguous. Germline lookup yields CDR1 MNHEY and CDR2 SVGEGT. The CDR3 contains 11 residues. V shed 5 bases and J shed 3 bases, with 5 bases lying between them. The CDR3 reads CASSQNYEQYF. CDR3 DNA (partial): TGTGCCAGCAGTCAGAACTACGAG.

Concerning this clone itself: The read ends 3 residues early relative to the CDR3; the germline J gene fills the gap. The V and J genes are TRBV19 and TRBJ1-2, with TRBD1 matching 7 bases. From germline, CDR1 is LNHDA and CDR2 SQIVND (reference sequence). The length of the CDR3 is 14 residues. The DNA read from the CDR3 is TGTGCCAGCAGTCTCCGACAACAGGGGAGAGGC. Translated: CASSLRQQGRG. The full CDR3 reads CASSLRQQGRGYTF.

Regarding this clone: Sequencing ends 3 residues short of the CDR3 end; the germline J gene provides the rest. The chain carries TRBV18 and TRBJ2-1, with TRBD2 identical over 7 bases. The V gene end was trimmed by 3 bases and the J gene end by 3 bases; junction bases not matched to a gene: 5. The V gene's germline CDR1 is KGHSH and CDR2 LQKENI. The CDR3 length is 15 residues. CDR3 bases read: TGTGCCAGCTCACCTTTGCTAGCGGTCTACAATGAG. It codes for CASSPLLAVYNE. The full-length CDR3 reads as CASSPLLAVYNEQFF.

For this clone: The CDR3 end lies 3 residues beyond the end of the read and is filled in from the germline J gene. The chain uses TRBV18 and TRBJ1-1; 8 bases map to TRBD1. Germline CDR1 KGHSH, CDR2 LQKENI. With V trimmed by 4 bases and J by 2 bases, 9 bases remained unmatched. This CDR3 spans 16 amino acids. The CDR3 here is CASSRGPSGGNTEAFF. CDR3 DNA (partial): TGTGCCAGCTCACGGGGGCCTTCAGGGGGCAACACTGAA. The full variable domain, rest sourced from reference TRBV18 and TRBJ1-1, is NAGVMQNPRHLVRRRGQEARLRCSPMKGHSHVYWYRQLPEEGLKFMVYLQKENIIDESGMPKERFSAEFPKEGPSILRIQQVVRGDSAAYFCASSRGPSGGNTEAFFGQGTRLTVV.

A note on this clone: The read comes to an end 3 residues before the CDR3 does, leaving the germline J gene to fill in the end. This chain uses TRBV30 with TRBJ2-3, with 7 bases fitting TRBD2. There are 14 residues in the CDR3. V lost 2 bases to trimming and J lost 5 bases; unmatched junction nucleotides: 7. The V gene's germline CDR1 is GTSNPN and CDR2 SVGIG (reference sequence). Partial CDR3 DNA: TGTGCCTGGAGTCCTACTAGCGTTGGAGATACG. Amino acids: CAWSPTSVGDT. The CDR3, in full, reads CAWSPTSVGDTQYF.

CDR3: CASSLLDRVQETQYF. CDR3 DNA (partial): TGTGCCAGCAGCTTGTTGGACAGGGTCCAAGAGACC. This sequence joins TRBV5-6 and TRBJ2-5; 8 bases align to TRBD1. Coverage ceases 3 residues before the CDR3 finishes, and the germline J gene fills in the end. The ends lost 1 base at V and 1 base at J; junction bases unmatched: 3. The CDR3 length is 15 residues. Germline V lookup: CDR1 SGHDT, CDR2 YYEEEE.

Notes on this clone: The read ends 3 residues shy of where the CDR3 ends; the end is completed using the germline J gene. The chain is built from TRBV5-6 and TRBJ2-2, with D possibly matching TRBD2 (5 bases). Germline values: CDR1 SGHDT, CDR2 YYEEEE. The CDR3 is 15 residues long. Trimming left V 3 bases short and J 1 base short, with 10 bases between. The sequenced part of the CDR3 DNA is TGTGCCAGCAGCTCATGGACTCAGAACACCGGGGAG. This translates into CASSSWTQNTGE. Given in full, the CDR3 is CASSSWTQNTGELFF. The whole variable domain, filled in from reference TRBV5-6 and TRBJ2-2, reads DAGVTQSPTHLIKTRGQQVTLRCSPKSGHDTVSWYQQALGQGPQFIFQYYEEEERQRGNFPDRFSGHQFPNYSSELNVNALLLGDSALYLCASSSWTQNTGELFFGEGSRLTVL.

Note on this clone: The read falls 3 residues short of the CDR3 end, and the missing part is taken from the germline J gene. The rearrangement joins TRBV6-2 or TRBV6-3 to TRBJ1-1, with a possible D match to TRBD1 (5 bases). The length of the CDR3 is 15 residues. Deletions cut 2 bases from V and 3 bases from J, with 13 bases between. Germline V gene sequence: CDR1 MNHEY, CDR2 SVGEGT. This CDR3 reads CASSYVAGRDTEAFF. Partial CDR3 DNA: TGTGCCAGCAGTTACGTGGCAGGGAGGGACACTGAA.

Turning to this clone: The read ends 3 residues before the CDR3 terminus; that terminus is restored from the germline J gene. The chain links TRBV19 to TRBJ2-5; TRBD1 aligns across 9 bases. The CDR3 runs to 16 residues. Trimming cost V 3 bases and J 4 bases; bases outside gene matches: 9. CDR1 and CDR2 from the germline V gene are LNHDA and SQIVND (reference sequence). The CDR3 reads CASSIITGGKRETQYF. The sequenced part of the CDR3 DNA is TGTGCCAGTAGTATTATCACAGGGGGCAAGCGAGAGACC.

Note on this clone: Read sequence stops 3 residues before the CDR3 end, and the germline J gene provides the missing end. J is TRBJ2-3 and V is TRBV7-2, with D possibly TRBD1 on 5 matching bases. Germline values: CDR1 SGHTA, CDR2 FQGNSA. V lost 3 bases and J lost 4, with 8 bases in between. The CDR3 runs 13 residues. The CDR3 spells CASSLRQSDTQYF. The sequenced part of the CDR3 DNA is TGTGCCAGCAGCTTGAGACAGTCAGATACG.

Remarks on this clone: The read terminates 3 residues before the CDR3 end, so the remaining end is supplied by the germline J gene. The chain joins TRBV19 to TRBJ2-5; tentative D call: TRBD1 (5 bases). The CDR3 extends over 14 amino acids. In germline, CDR1 is LNHDA, CDR2 SQIVND (reference sequence). Trimming stripped 3 bases from V and 1 base from J, with 9 bases between. This CDR3 reads CASSMAGIQETQYF. CDR3 bases read: TGTGCCAGTAGTATGGCAGGGATCCAAGAGACC. Full variable domain (rest looked up from reference TRBV19 and TRBJ2-5): DGGITQSPKYLFRKEGQNVTLSCEQNLNHDAMYWYRQDPGQGLRLIYYSQIVNDFQKGDIAEGYSVSREKKESFPLTVTSAQKNPTAFYLCASSMAGIQETQYFGPGTRLLVL.

A note on this clone: Coverage ceases 3 residues before the CDR3 finishes, and the germline J gene fills in the end. This rearrangement joins TRBV19 to TRBJ2-6, with TRBD2 matching 12 bases. From germline, CDR1 is LNHDA and CDR2 SQIVND (reference sequence). The V segment lost 9 bases and the J segment 0 bases; nucleotides outside the gene matches: 12. This CDR3 has 19 residues. Incomplete CDR3 DNA: TGTGCCAGCGCCCCCGGGACTAGCGGGCGAAGCTCTGGGGCCAACGTC. The encoded protein is CASAPGTSGRSSGANV. The whole CDR3 protein is CASAPGTSGRSSGANVLTF.

The sequenced part of the CDR3 DNA is TGTGCCAGCACCGTCCGGGACAGGGCCTACGAG. It codes for CASTVRDRAYE. The full CDR3 is CASTVRDRAYEQYF. The chain joins TRBV7-9 to TRBJ2-7, with TRBD1 matching 9 bases. Coverage ceases 3 residues before the CDR3 finishes, and the germline J gene fills in the end. The CDR3 runs to 14 residues. Germline V CDR1 and CDR2: SEHNR, FQNEAQ (reference sequence). V shed 7 bases, J shed 2 bases, and the junction held 6 bases outside the gene matches.

For this clone: The CDR3 end lies 3 residues beyond the end of the read and is filled in from the germline J gene. The genes are TRBV2 and TRBJ1-5, with D possibly being TRBD1 (5 bases). The V end was cut by 7 bases, the J end by 4 bases, with 20 bases between. The CDR3 sequence is 16 residues long. The germline CDR1 and CDR2 sequences are SNHLY and FYNNEI. The CDR3 bases that were read are TGTGCCAGCACGCAGGGCGGAAAAATCGTGAATCAGCCC. It is translated as CASTQGGKIVNQP. The whole CDR3 protein reads CASTQGGKIVNQPQHF. The complete variable domain, with remaining parts taken from reference TRBV2 and TRBJ1-5, reads EPEVTQTPSHQVTQMGQEVILRCVPISNHLYFYWYRQILGQKVEFLVSFYNNEISEKSEIFDDQFSVERPDGSNFTLKIRSTKLEDSAMYFCASTQGGKIVNQPQHFGDGTRLSIL.

As for this clone: The CDR3 goes on 3 residues after the read ends, and that part is filled in from the germline J gene. The chain links TRBV7-9 to TRBJ1-2; a possible D gene is TRBD1 (6 bases). The ends were cut back, 7 bases at V and 6 bases at J, with 15 bases in the middle. Germline V gene lookup returns CDR1 SEHNR and CDR2 FQNEAQ (reference sequence). CDR3 length: 13 residues. The DNA read from the CDR3 is TGTGCCAGCACCCTAATTGAGGGGGATGGC. This translates into CASTLIEGDG. The whole CDR3 is CASTLIEGDGYTF.

Notes on this clone: Read coverage stops 3 residues before the CDR3 terminus; the germline J gene supplies the remainder. V gene TRBV6-2 or TRBV6-3 combines with J gene TRBJ2-6; D might be TRBD1 (6 bases). From germline, CDR1 is MNHEY and CDR2 SVGEGT. The CDR3 covers 17 residues. V was shortened by 5 bases and J by 0 bases, with 14 bases between the two germline ends. The DNA read from the CDR3 is TGTGCCAGCAGTACCGGACAGAGACCCTCTGGGGCCAACGTC. It is translated as CASSTGQRPSGANV. The full CDR3 sequence reads CASSTGQRPSGANVLTF.

On this clone itself: The read stops 3 residues short of the end of the CDR3; the missing end is completed from the germline J gene. This chain uses TRBV7-9 with TRBJ1-1, with 7 bases fitting TRBD1. CDR3 length: 13 amino acids. The J segment lost 1 base and the V segment lost 8 bases, leaving 4 bases of the junction unmatched. From germline, CDR1 is SEHNR and CDR2 FQNEAQ (reference sequence). The CDR3 protein is CASLRTGNTEAFF. The part of the CDR3 DNA that was read is TGTGCCAGCTTACGGACAGGGAACACTGAA. Based on the CDR3 plus reference TRBV7-9 and TRBJ1-1, the full variable domain is DTGVSQNPRHKITKRGQNVTFRCDPISEHNRLYWYRQTLGQGPEFLTYFQNEAQLEKSRLLSDRFSAERPKGSFSTLEIQRTEQGDSAMYLCASLRTGNTEAFFGQGTRLTVV.

About this clone itself: The CDR3 extends 3 residues past the end of the read, so its final part is completed from the germline J gene. The chain joins TRBV7-2 to TRBJ2-1; TRBD1 is a possible D gene (5 bases). Germline V gene data show CDR1 as SGHTA and CDR2 as FQGNSA. This CDR3 spans 15 amino acids. V was cut by 2 bases and J by 0 bases, with 8 bases left in between. Partial CDR3 DNA: TGTGCCAGCAGCTTAAGACAGAGCTCCTACAATGAG. It is translated as CASSLRQSSYNE. The CDR3 in full is CASSLRQSSYNEQFF.

Partial CDR3 DNA: TGTGCCAGCTCACCGGGGACAGGCCAAGAGACC. This codes for CASSPGTGQET. The CDR3 as a whole reads CASSPGTGQETQYF. V usage is TRBV18 and J usage is TRBJ2-5; TRBD1 matches at 8 bases. From the germline J gene comes the end of the CDR3, since the read stops 3 residues before it. The V gene's germline CDR1 is KGHSH and CDR2 LQKENI. There are 14 residues in the CDR3. The trim removed 3 bases at V and 1 base at J, leaving 1 base unmatched. Drawing the rest from reference TRBV18 and TRBJ2-5, the complete variable domain is NAGVMQNPRHLVRRRGQEARLRCSPMKGHSHVYWYRQLPEEGLKFMVYLQKENIIDESGMPKERFSAEFPKEGPSILRIQQVVRGDSAAYFCASSPGTGQETQYFGPGTRLLVL.

As to this clone: Read data end 3 residues before the CDR3 end; the end is taken from the germline J gene. The chain employs TRBV29-1 and TRBJ2-2; TRBD2 is a possible D gene (6 bases). The CDR3 runs to 13 residues. In germline, CDR1 is SQVTM, CDR2 ANQGSEA. V was pared by 4 bases and J by 0 bases, with 6 bases between. CDR3 amino acids: CSVGDSNTGELFF. CDR3 DNA, as far as it was read: TGCAGCGTTGGGGACTCGAACACCGGGGAG.

Of note for this clone: Read coverage stops 3 residues before the CDR3 terminus; the germline J gene supplies the remainder. The J gene is TRBJ1-4, the V gene TRBV7-6; D is perhaps TRBD1 (5 bases). The germline CDR1 and CDR2 sequences are SGHVS and FNYEAQ. The CDR3 consists of 14 residues. The ends were cut back, 5 bases at V and 3 bases at J, with 10 bases in the middle. CDR3 DNA, as far as it was read: TGTGCCAGCAGCCGGGGACTGTCTAATGAAAAA. Translating it yields CASSRGLSNEK. The CDR3 as a whole reads CASSRGLSNEKLFF.

A remark on this clone: The read finishes 3 residues shy of the CDR3 end, and the germline J gene is used to complete it. The chain recombines TRBV6-1 with TRBJ1-2; a possible D gene is TRBD1 (5 bases). The CDR3 length is 14 residues. Per the germline V gene, CDR1 is MNHNS and CDR2 is SASEGT. V shed 3 bases and J shed 5 bases, with 13 bases lying between them. CDR3 sequence reads: CASSESPGVYGYTF. The CDR3 DNA, read in part, is TGTGCCAGCAGTGAGAGTCCGGGGGTTTATGGC.

On this clone itself: The sequenced fragment ends 3 residues before the CDR3 boundary, so the rest is inferred from the germline J gene. The chain couples TRBV20-1 to TRBJ1-6; 8 bases fit TRBD1. Germline loops: CDR1 DFQATT, CDR2 SNEGSKA (reference sequence). The CDR3 is 15 residues long. V lost 3 bases, J lost 1 base, and 2 bases stayed unmatched. The CDR3 loop reads CSASRQGSYNSPLHF. The sequenced CDR3 bases are TGCAGTGCTAGCCGACAGGGGTCCTATAATTCACCC.